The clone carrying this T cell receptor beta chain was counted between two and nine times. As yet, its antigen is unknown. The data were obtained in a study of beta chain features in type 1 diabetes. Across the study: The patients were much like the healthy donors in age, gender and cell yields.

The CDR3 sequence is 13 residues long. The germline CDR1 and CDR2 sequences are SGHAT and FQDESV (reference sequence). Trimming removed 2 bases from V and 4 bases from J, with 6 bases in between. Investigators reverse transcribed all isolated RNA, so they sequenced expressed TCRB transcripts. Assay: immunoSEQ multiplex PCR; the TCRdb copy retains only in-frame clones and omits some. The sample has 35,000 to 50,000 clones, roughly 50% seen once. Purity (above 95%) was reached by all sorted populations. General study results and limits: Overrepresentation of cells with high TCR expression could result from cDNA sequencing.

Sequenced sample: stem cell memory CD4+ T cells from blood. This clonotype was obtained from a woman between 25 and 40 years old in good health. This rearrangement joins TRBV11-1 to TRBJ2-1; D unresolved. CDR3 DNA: TGTGCCAGCAGCTTACACAGTTACAATGAGCAGTTCTTC. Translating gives CASSLHSYNEQFF.